One TCR beta chain is described in this entry. This clonotype has only a few counts. No cognate antigen has been identified for it. Qualities for individual bases were not recorded, and no much larger clone is one base off. Sequenced on an Illumina NovaSeq 6000. Using 5'RACE with constant-segment primers, TCRalpha and TCRbeta cDNA libraries were constructed, with sample barcodes and unique molecular identifiers added in the process. Trizol reagent was used to extract RNA from every sample. Amplification of the libraries took two PCR steps, and the second step added a second sample barcode plus Illumina TruSeq adapters. Sequencing of the libraries was done on an Illumina NovaSeq, producing 2 x 150 bp paired-end reads. As for how the authors treated the data: With migec v1.2.7, reads were demultiplexed and then collapsed into UMI-guided consensus sequences. Using mixcr v2.1.11, UMI consensuses were aligned to TRA and TRB V and J templates and then assembled into clonotypes. A clonotype was counted as expanded or contracted only when both edgeR and NoisET called the clonotype significant, with the noise models trained on biological replicates. For edgeR calls, a false discovery rate-adjusted p below 0.01 and a log2 fold-change threshold of 1 were applied. PCA with hierarchical clustering of max-normalized trajectories of the 1000 most abundant clonotypes was used as exploratory dynamics analysis. The CD4 or CD8 phenotype of responding clones was assigned using the separately sequenced CD4+ and CD8+ repertoires. TCRdb reran the public reads through fastp at Q25 and MiXCR, keeping productive beta chains. Each CDR3 protein gets just one entry, which takes the most common genes and DNA from the rows behind it. TCRdb's processing, not the authors', yielded these V and J calls. In all, the sample holds just under 150,000 distinct CDR3 sequences, and roughly 19% of those were seen once. The ten top clones hold around 2.4% of the sample.

Ficoll-Paque density gradient centrifugation was the method used to isolate PBMCs. This sample is part of a study of T-cell memory formation after mild COVID-19 (dated by TCRdb to about 2021). Background for the entire study: TCR sequence clusters from the two donors were found to be largely donor specific. In a couple of donors, T-cell clones that expanded and contracted after mild COVID-19 were tracked by sequencing TCRalpha and TCRbeta repertoires over time. Two young, previously healthy adult volunteers, one female and one male, were included in the cohort.

Study-level results and caveats: Clones contracting from day 15 to 85 had balanced CD4/CD8 phenotypes, while a second wave expanding from day 15 to 37 was biased towards CD4+. Only a couple of mild cases were covered in the study, and larger cohorts including severe cases with pre-infection samples were considered necessary. SARS-CoV-2 specificity of the second-wave clones peaking on day 37 was not confirmed. Contracting CD4+ clones were located mainly in the CM and EM memory subsets, whereas CD8+ clones were found to be enriched in EMRA. The detection of some responding clones in pre-infection memory suggests that pre-existing cross-reactive memory T cells joined the SARS-CoV-2 response.

The germline V gene specifies KGHDR as CDR1 and SFDVKD as CDR2. Spanning cysteine to phenylalanine, the CDR3 consists of 12 amino acids. Of the read, only the CDR3 DNA is kept; its 36 bases are in frame from base 1. Germline trimming: 6 bases from V, 3 bases from J; junction bases outside gene matches: 1. The sequence was collected from an adult woman who had mild COVID-19 (a few samples of this study predate the infection). The sample titles of this study are shuffled in the database, so cell type and time point are left out; the donor was told from shared clones. The chain is made from TRBV24-1 and TRBJ2-7; 7 of the junction bases match TRBD1. Specimen: PBMCs or a T cell subset sorted from them (not recorded which). The DNA reads as follows: TGTGCCACCAGTAACAGGGGCTACGAGCAGTACTTC. The translation is CATSNRGYEQYF.